Listed below are T cell receptor beta chains from one sample, sequenced in a study of blood T cells in healthy people across ages. TCRdb reprocessed the 5' RACE reads with MiXCR, giving one entry per CDR3 protein. The sample lists about 830,000 distinct CDR3 sequences, about 59% occurring once. The specimen sequenced was blood. Receptors were obtained from a man aged 30-40 years in good health. The CDR3 runs from the conserved cysteine through the conserved F or W. The D gene is left open where the match is weak. Not every row has a clone size; where given, it reads once, few, many or a size class.

V	J	size	D	DNA	CDR3
TRBV7-2	TRBJ2-7	-	-	TGTGCCAGCAGCCCCCAGGGGAGGGTCACCTACGAGCAGTACTTC	CASSPQGRVTYEQYF
TRBV7-9	TRBJ2-1	-	TRBD1	TGTGCCAGCAGCGACAGGGCTAATGAGCAGTTCTTC	CASSDRANEQFF
TRBV7-6	TRBJ2-2	-	-	TGTGCCAGCGGCAGGCTGAACACCGGGGAGCTGTTTTTT	CASGRLNTGELFF
TRBV21-1	TRBJ2-3	-	-	TGTGCCAGCAGCGCCCAGGGGCGGTTTTACACAGATACGCAGTATTTT	CASSAQGRFYTDTQYF
TRBV7-2	TRBJ2-3	-	-	TGTGCCAGCAGCTTTGGTACTTCTGCCCTCCTCACAGATACGCAGTATTTT	CASSFGTSALLTDTQYF
TRBV4-3	TRBJ2-4	-	TRBD1	TGCGCCAGCAGCCAGACGGTCTACAGGGGTTTGTACTTC	CASSQTVYRGLYF
TRBV4-2	TRBJ2-7	-	-	TGTGCCAGCAGCCAAGGAGACAGCCCTATGATTGACTACGAGCAGTACTTC	CASSQGDSPMIDYEQYF
TRBV7-2	TRBJ2-7	-	-	TGTGCCAGCAGCTTTTTTAACACCTACGAGCAGTACTTC	CASSFFNTYEQYF
TRBV12-3/TRBV12-4	TRBJ1-5	-	TRBD1	TGTGCCAGCAGTGTCCGGGACAGACTTGATCAGCCCCAGCATTTT	CASSVRDRLDQPQHF
TRBV7-2	TRBJ2-5	few	-	TGTGCCAGCAGCCGCCGGGACATCCTACAAGAGACCCAGTACTTC	CASSRRDILQETQYF
TRBV4-2	TRBJ1-1	few	-	TGTGCCAGCAGCCAAGTGTCTCAGGGGATGAACACTGAAGCTTTCTTT	CASSQVSQGMNTEAFF
TRBV14	TRBJ1-1	-	-	TGTGCCAGCAGCCCCCTGGGGGCCAGGGGGAACACTGAAGCTTTCTTT	CASSPLGARGNTEAFF
TRBV28	TRBJ2-7	-	-	TGTGCCAGCATCGCACGGGAGCCCCACGAGCAGTACTTC	CASIAREPHEQYF
TRBV11-3	TRBJ2-7	few	-	TGTGCCAGCAGCCGGGGAGGGGGCGAGCAGTACTTC	CASSRGGGEQYF
TRBV25-1	TRBJ2-7	-	-	TGTGCCAGCAGCAGCATCGGGACATTTTACAATGAGCAGTACTTC	CASSSIGTFYNEQYF
TRBV6-6	TRBJ2-1	-	-	TGTGCCAGCAGTCCTGATCCATTCCCGCGGGACAATGAGCAGTTCTTC	CASSPDPFPRDNEQFF
TRBV27	TRBJ2-7	-	-	TGTGCCAGCAGGAAAGACGACACCTTCTACGAGCAGTACTTC	CASRKDDTFYEQYF
TRBV5-1	TRBJ2-7	-	TRBD2	TGCGCCAGCAAAGGTCTAGCGGGATTCAATGAGCAGTACTTC	CASKGLAGFNEQYF
TRBV4-3	TRBJ2-1	few	-	TGCGCCAGCAGCCAAGATCTCAGTAATGAGCAGTTCTTC	CASSQDLSNEQFF
TRBV7-6	TRBJ2-1	many	TRBD1	TGTGCCAGCAGCTTATTACTCGGACAGGGTGAGCAGTTCTTC	CASSLLLGQGEQFF
TRBV28	TRBJ2-2	-	-	TGTGCCAGCAGTTCTCCTCCCGGGGAGCTGTTTTTT	CASSSPPGELFF
TRBV29-1	TRBJ1-5	-	TRBD1	TGCAGCGTTGTGTCCGGGACAGGGGATGATAATCAGCCCCAGCATTTT	CSVVSGTGDDNQPQHF
TRBV20-1	TRBJ2-7	-	-	TGCAGTGCGGGGGGTGGGCAGGGTGGCTACGAGCAGTACTTC	CSAGGGQGGYEQYF
TRBV4-3	TRBJ1-6	-	-	TGCGCCAGCAGCCAAGATATTGGGGCCGGGCGGGTTAATTCACCCCTCCACTTT	CASSQDIGAGRVNSPLHF
TRBV27	TRBJ2-7	-	-	TGTGCCAGCAGTTTATACCCAGGGTTCTCCTACGAGCAGTACTTC	CASSLYPGFSYEQYF
TRBV5-1	TRBJ2-5	-	TRBD1	TGCGCCAGCAGGGGGACAGGGGGCTTCGAGACCCAGTACTTC	CASRGTGGFETQYF
TRBV27	TRBJ1-5	-	-	TGTGCCAGCGGGCAGATTAGCAATCAGCCCCAGCATTTT	CASGQISNQPQHF
TRBV5-1	TRBJ2-3	-	-	TGCGCCAGCAGCTTGTCAGGGGCGACTAGCACAACAAGGCAGTATTTT	CASSLSGATSTTRQYF
TRBV20-1	TRBJ2-3	-	TRBD2	TGCAGTGCTCCTTCACTAGCGGGGGAAAAAGATACGCAGTATTTT	CSAPSLAGEKDTQYF
TRBV7-9	TRBJ1-3	-	-	TGTGCCAGCAGCTTAGTCTCTGGCACCATATATTTT	CASSLVSGTIYF
TRBV6-5	TRBJ1-2	-	-	TGTGCCAGCAGTGAACAGACAGTCTATGGCTACACCTTC	CASSEQTVYGYTF
TRBV6-6	TRBJ1-4	-	TRBD1	TGTGCCAGCACCGAGGGACAGGGAAATGAAAAACTGTTTTTT	CASTEGQGNEKLFF
TRBV6-1	TRBJ1-4	-	-	TGTGCCAGCAGTGTCCCCGGGACGGCGAATGAAAAACTGTTTTTT	CASSVPGTANEKLFF
TRBV15	TRBJ1-4	-	TRBD1	TGTGCCACCAGCACCGGGACAGGGGATGAAAAACTGTTTTTT	CATSTGTGDEKLFF
TRBV4-2	TRBJ2-1	-	TRBD2	TGTGCCAGCAGCCGCGTTCTAGCGGCCGAGGGGTACCAAGAGACCCAGTTCTTC	CASSRVLAAEGYQETQFF
TRBV10-3	TRBJ2-5	few	-	TGTGCCATCAGTGATAGTGAAGAGACCCAGTACTTC	CAISDSEETQYF
TRBV4-1	TRBJ2-6	-	-	TGCGCCAGCAGCCAAGAGGCAGTTGGGGCCAACGTCCTGACTTTC	CASSQEAVGANVLTF
TRBV2	TRBJ1-1	-	-	TGTGCCAGCAAGGGGGGGTTAGACAGGTCGCGCGGCACTGAAGCTTTCTTT	CASKGGLDRSRGTEAFF
TRBV20-1	TRBJ2-7	-	-	TGCAGTGCCTTTGTGGGAAGGACGGTATCCTACGAGCAGTACTTC	CSAFVGRTVSYEQYF
TRBV29-1	TRBJ2-7	-	-	TGCAGCGTTGAAGGGCATCCCACCTACGAGCAGTACTTC	CSVEGHPTYEQYF
TRBV4-3	TRBJ2-1	-	-	TGCGCCAGCAGCCAAGATACGGGTAAACACCTATACTACAATGAGCAGTTCTTC	CASSQDTGKHLYYNEQFF
TRBV5-1	TRBJ1-2	-	-	TGCGCCAGCAGCTTGGAATCTGCCCATCTTACCTATGGCTACACCTTC	CASSLESAHLTYGYTF
TRBV4-3	TRBJ2-7	-	-	TGCGCCAGCAGCCAAGAGGGGACACTGATCTACGAGCAGTACTTC	CASSQEGTLIYEQYF
TRBV10-2	TRBJ2-3	-	-	TGCGCCAGCAGTGATCCCCCAGCCTATCCAGATACGCAGTATTTT	CASSDPPAYPDTQYF
TRBV7-8	TRBJ2-3	-	TRBD2	TGTGCCAGCAGCGACGGCGGGGGTGGAGATACGCAGTATTTT	CASSDGGGGDTQYF